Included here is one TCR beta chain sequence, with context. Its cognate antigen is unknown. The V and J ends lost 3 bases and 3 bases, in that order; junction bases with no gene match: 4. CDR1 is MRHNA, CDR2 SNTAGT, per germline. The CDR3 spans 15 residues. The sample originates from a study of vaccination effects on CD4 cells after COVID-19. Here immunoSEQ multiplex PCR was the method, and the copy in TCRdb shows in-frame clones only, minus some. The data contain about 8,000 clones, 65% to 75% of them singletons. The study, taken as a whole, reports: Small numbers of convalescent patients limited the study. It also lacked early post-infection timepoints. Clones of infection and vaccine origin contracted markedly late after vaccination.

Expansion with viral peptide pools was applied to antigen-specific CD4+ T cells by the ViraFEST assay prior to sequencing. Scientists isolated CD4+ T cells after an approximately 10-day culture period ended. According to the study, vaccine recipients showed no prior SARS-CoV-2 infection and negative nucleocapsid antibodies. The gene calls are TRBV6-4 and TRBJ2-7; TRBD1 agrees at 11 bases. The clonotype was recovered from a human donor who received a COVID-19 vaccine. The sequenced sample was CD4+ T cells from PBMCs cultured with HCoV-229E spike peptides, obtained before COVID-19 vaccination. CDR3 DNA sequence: TGTGCCAGCAGTGAATCCGGGACAGGGGGCTACGAGCAGTACTTC. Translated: CASSESGTGGYEQYF.